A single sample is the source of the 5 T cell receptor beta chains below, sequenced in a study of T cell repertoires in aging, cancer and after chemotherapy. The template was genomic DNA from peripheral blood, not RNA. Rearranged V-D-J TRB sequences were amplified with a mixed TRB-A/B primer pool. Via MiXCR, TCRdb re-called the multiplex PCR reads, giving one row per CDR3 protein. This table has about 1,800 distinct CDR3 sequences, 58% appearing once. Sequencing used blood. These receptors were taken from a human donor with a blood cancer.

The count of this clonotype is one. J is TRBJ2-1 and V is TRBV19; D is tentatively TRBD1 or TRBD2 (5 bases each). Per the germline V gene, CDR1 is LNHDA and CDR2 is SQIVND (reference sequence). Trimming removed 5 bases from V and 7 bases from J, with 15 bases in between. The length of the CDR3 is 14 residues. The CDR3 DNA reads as TGTGCCAGTAGTCCCCGGGACCTTTCTAATGAGCAGTTCTTC. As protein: CASSPRDLSNEQFF.

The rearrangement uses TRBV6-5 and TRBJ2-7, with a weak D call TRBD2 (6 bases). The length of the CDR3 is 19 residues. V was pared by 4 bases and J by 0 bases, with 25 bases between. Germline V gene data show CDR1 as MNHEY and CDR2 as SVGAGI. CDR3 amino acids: CASSSHLAFGTPSSYEQYF. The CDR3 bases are TGTGCCAGCAGTTCACACCTCGCGTTCGGGACTCCGAGCTCCTACGAGCAGTACTTC.

The CDR3 nucleotides read TGTGCCAGCAGAGGACTAGCGGGAGTTAATGAGCAGTTCTTC. This codes for CASRGLAGVNEQFF. The chain combines TRBV7-9 with TRBJ2-1; 13 bases are a match to TRBD2. With V trimmed by 6 bases and J by 7 bases, 3 bases remained unmatched. The germline gives CDR1 SEHNR, CDR2 FQNEAQ (reference sequence). The CDR3 runs 14 residues.

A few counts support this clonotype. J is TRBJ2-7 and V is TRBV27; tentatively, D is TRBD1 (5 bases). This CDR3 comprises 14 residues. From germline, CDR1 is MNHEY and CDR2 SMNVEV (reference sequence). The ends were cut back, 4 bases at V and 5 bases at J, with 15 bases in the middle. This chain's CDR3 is CASSYRSGMDEQYF. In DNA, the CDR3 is TGTGCCAGCAGTTACAGGTCGGGTATGGACGAGCAGTACTTC.

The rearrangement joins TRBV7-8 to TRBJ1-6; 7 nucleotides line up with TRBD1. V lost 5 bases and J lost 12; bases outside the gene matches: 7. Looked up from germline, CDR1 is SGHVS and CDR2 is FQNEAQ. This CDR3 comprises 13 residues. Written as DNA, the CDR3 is TGTGCCAGCAGCCCTGGACAGGTTCGACCCCTCCACTTT. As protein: CASSPGQVRPLHF.